The present T cell receptor (beta chain) was sequenced within a study of T-cell reconstitution after alpha-beta-depleted transplantation in children. Preparation of the TCRbeta library used unique molecular identifiers. Using its own MiXCR run on the PCR reads, TCRdb lists one record per CDR3 protein. The top ten clones hold less than 5% of a sample with over 550,000 distinct CDR3 sequences, 10% to 13% of them seen once. The CDR3 is 15 residues long. V was clipped by 5 bases and J by 4 bases, with 15 bases between them. Germline V gene lookup returns CDR1 SGHTA and CDR2 FQGNSA. The receptor was isolated from a human donor who donated a stem cell graft to a child with acute myeloid leukemia. Sequenced material: PBMCs from the stem cell graft donor, taken from the stem cell graft. This chain uses TRBV7-2 with TRBJ2-1; possibly TRBD2 for D (6 bases). The CDR3 DNA sequence: TGTGCCAGCAGCCCACGGACTACTCGATACAATGAGCAGTTCTTC. Translating gives CASSPRTTRYNEQFF.